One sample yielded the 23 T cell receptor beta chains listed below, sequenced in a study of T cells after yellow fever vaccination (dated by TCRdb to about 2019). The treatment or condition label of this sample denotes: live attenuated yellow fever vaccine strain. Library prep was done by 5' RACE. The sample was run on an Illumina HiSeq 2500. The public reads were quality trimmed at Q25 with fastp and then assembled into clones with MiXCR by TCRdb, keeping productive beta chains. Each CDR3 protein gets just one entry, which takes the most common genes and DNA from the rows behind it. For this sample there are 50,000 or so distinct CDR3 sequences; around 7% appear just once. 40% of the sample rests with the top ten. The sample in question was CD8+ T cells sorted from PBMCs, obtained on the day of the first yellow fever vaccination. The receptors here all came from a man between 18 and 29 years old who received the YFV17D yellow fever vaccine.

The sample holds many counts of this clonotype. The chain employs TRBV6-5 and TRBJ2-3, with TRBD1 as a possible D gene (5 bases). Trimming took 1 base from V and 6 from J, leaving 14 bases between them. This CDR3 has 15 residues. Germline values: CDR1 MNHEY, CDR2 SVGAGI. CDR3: CASSYLGATQDTQYF. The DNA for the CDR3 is TGTGCCAGCAGTTACTTAGGGGCCACCCAGGATACGCAGTATTTT.

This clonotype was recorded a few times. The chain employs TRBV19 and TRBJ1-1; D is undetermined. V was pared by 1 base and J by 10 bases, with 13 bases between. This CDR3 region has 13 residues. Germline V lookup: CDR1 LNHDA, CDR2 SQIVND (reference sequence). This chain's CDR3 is CASSIVDGSRAFF. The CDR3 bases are TGTGCCAGTAGTATAGTTGACGGGTCTCGAGCTTTCTTT.

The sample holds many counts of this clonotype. The CDR3 nucleotides read TGTGCCAGCAGTTCGTTCCGGGACAGGGACCACGAGCAGTACGTC. Protein product: CASSSFRDRDHEQYV. The chain recombines TRBV6-5 with TRBJ2-7; 9 bases are shared with TRBD1. This CDR3 region has 15 residues. Trimming removed 4 bases from V and 5 bases from J; junction bases left unmatched: 9. CDR1 MNHEY and CDR2 SVGAGI come from the germline V gene.

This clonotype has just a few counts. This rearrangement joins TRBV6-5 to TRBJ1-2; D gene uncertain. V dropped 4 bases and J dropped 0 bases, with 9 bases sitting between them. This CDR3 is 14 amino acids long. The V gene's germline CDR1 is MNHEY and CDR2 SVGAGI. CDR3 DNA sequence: TGTGCCAGCAGTTCGCCGGGGTCTAACTATGGCTACACCTTC. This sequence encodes CASSSPGSNYGYTF.

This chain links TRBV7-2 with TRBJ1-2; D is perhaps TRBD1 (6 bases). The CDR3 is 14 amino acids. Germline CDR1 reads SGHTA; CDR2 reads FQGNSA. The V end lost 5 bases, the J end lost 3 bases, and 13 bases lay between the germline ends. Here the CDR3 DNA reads TGTGCCAGCAGCGGAACCACAGGGTACTATGGCTACACCTTC. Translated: CASSGTTGYYGYTF.

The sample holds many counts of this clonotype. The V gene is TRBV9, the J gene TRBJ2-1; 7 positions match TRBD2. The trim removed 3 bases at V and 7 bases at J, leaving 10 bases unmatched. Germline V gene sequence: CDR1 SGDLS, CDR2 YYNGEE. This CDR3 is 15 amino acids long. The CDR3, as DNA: TGTGCCAGCAGCGCCGGGACTATATATAATAATGAGCAGTTCTTC. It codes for CASSAGTIYNNEQFF.

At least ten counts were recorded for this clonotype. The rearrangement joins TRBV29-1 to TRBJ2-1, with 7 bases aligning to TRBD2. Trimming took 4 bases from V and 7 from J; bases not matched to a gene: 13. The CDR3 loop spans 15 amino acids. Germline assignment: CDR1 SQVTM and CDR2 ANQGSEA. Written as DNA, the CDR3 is TGCAGCGTTGTAAATCGGGCGGGGGTCTTAAATGAGCAGTTCTTC. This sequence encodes CSVVNRAGVLNEQFF.

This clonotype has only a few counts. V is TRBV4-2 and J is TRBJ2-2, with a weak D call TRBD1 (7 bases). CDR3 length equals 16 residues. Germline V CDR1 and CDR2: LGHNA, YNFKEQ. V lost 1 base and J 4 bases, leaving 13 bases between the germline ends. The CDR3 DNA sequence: TGTGCCAGCAGCCAAGGAAGGCAGGGGGGCACCGGGGAGCTGTTTTTT. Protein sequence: CASSQGRQGGTGELFF.

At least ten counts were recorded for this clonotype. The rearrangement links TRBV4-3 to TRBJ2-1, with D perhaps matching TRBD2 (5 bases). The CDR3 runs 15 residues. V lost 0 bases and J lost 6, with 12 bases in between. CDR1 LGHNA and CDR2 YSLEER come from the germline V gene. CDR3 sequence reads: CASSQDSLAVNEQFF. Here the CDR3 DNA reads TGCGCCAGCAGCCAAGATTCGCTAGCTGTCAATGAGCAGTTCTTC.

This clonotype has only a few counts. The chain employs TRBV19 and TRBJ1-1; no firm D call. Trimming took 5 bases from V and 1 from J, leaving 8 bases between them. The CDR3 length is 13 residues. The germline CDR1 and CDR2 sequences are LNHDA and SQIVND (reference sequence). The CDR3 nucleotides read TGTGCCAGTAGTTGGGTGGCGAACACTGAAGCTTTCTTT. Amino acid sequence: CASSWVANTEAFF.

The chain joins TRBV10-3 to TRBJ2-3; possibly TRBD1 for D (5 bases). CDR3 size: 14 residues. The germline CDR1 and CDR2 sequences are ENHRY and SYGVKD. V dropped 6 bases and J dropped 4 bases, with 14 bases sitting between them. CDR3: CAISEEDSSDTQYF. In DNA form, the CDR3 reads TGTGCCATCAGCGAAGAAGACAGCTCAGATACGCAGTATTTT.

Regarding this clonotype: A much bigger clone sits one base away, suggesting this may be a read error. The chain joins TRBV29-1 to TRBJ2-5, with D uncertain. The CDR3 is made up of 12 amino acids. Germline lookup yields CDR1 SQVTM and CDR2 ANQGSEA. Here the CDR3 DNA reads TGCAGAGCCTCAGGTTTCCAAGAGACCCAGTACTTC. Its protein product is CRASGFQETQYF.

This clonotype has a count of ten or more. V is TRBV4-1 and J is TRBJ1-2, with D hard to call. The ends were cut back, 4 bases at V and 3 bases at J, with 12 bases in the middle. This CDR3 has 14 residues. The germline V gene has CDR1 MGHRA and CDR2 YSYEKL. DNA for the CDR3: TGCGCCAGCAGCCGCAGCCGGTTCGACTATGGCTACACCTTC. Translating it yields CASSRSRFDYGYTF.

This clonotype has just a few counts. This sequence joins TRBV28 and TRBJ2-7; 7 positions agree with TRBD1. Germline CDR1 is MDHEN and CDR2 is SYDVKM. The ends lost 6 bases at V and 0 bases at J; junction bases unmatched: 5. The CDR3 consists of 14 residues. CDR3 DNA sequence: TGTGCCAGCAGCCAGGACAGGAGCTCCTACGAGCAGTACGTC. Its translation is CASSQDRSSYEQYV.

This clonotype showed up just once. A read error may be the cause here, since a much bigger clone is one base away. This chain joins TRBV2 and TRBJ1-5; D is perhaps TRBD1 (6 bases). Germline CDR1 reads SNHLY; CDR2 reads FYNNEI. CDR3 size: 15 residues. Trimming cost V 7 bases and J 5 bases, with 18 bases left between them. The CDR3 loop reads CASKCLQGGDQPQHF. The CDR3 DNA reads TGTGCCAGCAAGTGCCTACAGGGCGGCGATCAGCCCCAGCATTTT. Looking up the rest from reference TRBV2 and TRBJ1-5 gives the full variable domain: EPEVTQTPSHQVTQMGQEVILRCVPISNHLYFYWYRQILGQKVEFLVSFYNNEISEKSEIFDDQFSVERPDGSNFTLKIRSTKLEDSAMYFCASKCLQGGDQPQHFGDGTRLSIL.

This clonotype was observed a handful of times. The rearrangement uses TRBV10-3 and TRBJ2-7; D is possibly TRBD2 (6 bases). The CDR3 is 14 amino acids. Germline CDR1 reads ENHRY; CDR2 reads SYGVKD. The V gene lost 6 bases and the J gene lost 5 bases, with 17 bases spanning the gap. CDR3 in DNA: TGTGCCATCAGCTACCGGGACTTACGGGACGAGCAGTACGTC. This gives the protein CAISYRDLRDEQYV.

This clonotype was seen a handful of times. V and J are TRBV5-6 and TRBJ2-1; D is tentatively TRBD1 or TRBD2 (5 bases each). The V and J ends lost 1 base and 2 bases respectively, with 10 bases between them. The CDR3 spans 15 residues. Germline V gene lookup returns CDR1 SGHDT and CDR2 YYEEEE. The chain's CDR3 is CASSLQPGPYNEQFF. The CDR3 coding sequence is TGTGCCAGCAGCTTGCAACCGGGACCCTACAATGAGCAGTTCTTC. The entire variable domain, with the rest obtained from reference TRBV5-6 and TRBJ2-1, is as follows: DAGVTQSPTHLIKTRGQQVTLRCSPKSGHDTVSWYQQALGQGPQFIFQYYEEEERQRGNFPDRFSGHQFPNYSSELNVNALLLGDSALYLCASSLQPGPYNEQFFGPGTRLTVL.

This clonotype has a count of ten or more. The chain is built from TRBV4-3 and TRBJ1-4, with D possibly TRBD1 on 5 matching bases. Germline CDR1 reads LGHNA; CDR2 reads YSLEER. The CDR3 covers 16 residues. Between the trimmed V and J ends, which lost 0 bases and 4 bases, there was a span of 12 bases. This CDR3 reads CASSQDPDRINEKLFF. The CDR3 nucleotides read TGCGCCAGCAGCCAAGACCCCGACAGAATTAATGAAAAACTGTTTTTT.

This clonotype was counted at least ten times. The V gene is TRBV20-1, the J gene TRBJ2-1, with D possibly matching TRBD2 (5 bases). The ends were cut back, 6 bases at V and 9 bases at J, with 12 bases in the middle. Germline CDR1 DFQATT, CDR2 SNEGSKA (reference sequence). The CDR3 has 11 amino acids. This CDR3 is CSAPWSGEQFF. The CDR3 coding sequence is TGCAGTGCCCCCTGGAGCGGTGAGCAGTTCTTC.

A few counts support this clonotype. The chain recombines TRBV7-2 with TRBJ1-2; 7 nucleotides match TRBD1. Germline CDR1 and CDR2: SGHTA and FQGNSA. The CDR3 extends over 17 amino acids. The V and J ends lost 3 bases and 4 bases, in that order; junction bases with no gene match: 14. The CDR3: CASSFGDSILRFYGYTF. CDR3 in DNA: TGTGCCAGCAGCTTTGGGGACAGCATCCTACGCTTCTATGGCTACACCTTC. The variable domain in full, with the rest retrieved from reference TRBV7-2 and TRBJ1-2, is GAGVSQSPSNKVTEKGKDVELRCDPISGHTALYWYRQSLGQGLEFLIYFQGNSAPDKSGLPSDRFSAERTGGSVSTLTIQRTQQEDSAVYLCASSFGDSILRFYGYTFGSGTRLTVV.

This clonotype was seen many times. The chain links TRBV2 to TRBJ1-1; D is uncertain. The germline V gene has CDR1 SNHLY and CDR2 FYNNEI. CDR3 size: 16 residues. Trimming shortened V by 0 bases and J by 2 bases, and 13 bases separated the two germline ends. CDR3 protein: CASSEALTGLNTEAFF. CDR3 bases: TGTGCCAGCAGTGAAGCGCTTACGGGGTTAAACACTGAAGCTTTCTTT.

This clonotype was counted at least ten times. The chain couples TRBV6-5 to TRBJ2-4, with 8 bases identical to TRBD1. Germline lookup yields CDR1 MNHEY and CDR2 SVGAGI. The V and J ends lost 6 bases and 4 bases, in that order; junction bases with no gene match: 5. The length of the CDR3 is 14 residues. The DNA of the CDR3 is TGTGCCAGCAGCTCCGGGACAGGAAAAAACATTCAGTACTTC. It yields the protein CASSSGTGKNIQYF.

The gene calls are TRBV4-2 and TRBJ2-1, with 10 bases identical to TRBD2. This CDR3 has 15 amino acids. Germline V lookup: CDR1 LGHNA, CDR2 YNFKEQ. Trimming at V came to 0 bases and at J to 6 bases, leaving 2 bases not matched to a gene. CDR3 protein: CASSQDSGGPNEQFF. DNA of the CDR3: TGTGCCAGCAGCCAAGATAGCGGGGGGCCCAATGAGCAGTTCTTC.